This entry lists 12 T cell receptor beta chains sequenced from one sample in a study of long-term antiretroviral therapy in people with HIV. Run at survey level, the immunoSEQ assay was version v3.0. The protocol was immunoSEQ multiplex PCR, while the TCRdb copy is restricted to in-frame clones and leaves out a portion. Among about 25,000 clones, 70% to 90% were seen once, and the ten largest hold around 4%. The sample here was unsorted PBMCs, taken 1.9 years after starting antiretroviral therapy. Receptor source: a young woman with HIV.

The CDR3 bases are TGTGCCAGCAGTGAGGGGGGGAAAAATCAGCCCCAGCATTTT. Translating gives CASSEGGKNQPQHF. This chain connects TRBV6-1 to TRBJ1-5, with D tentatively TRBD1 (5 bases). Trimming shortened V by 3 bases and J by 4 bases, and 10 bases separated the two germline ends. The length of the CDR3 is 14 residues. The V gene's germline CDR1 is MNHNS and CDR2 SASEGT.

The genes are TRBV9 and TRBJ1-1; D unclear. This CDR3 region has 14 residues. V lost 3 bases and J lost 2, with 11 bases in between. The germline gives CDR1 SGDLS, CDR2 YYNGEE. This chain's CDR3 is CASSALGVNTEAFF. CDR3 bases: TGTGCCAGCAGCGCACTCGGGGTCAACACTGAAGCTTTCTTT.

Remarks on this clone: Other DNA sequences in the sample encode the same CDR3. V gene TRBV27 combines with J gene TRBJ1-2; 7 bases agree with TRBD1. The CDR3 runs 15 residues. The ends lost 1 base at V and 5 bases at J; junction bases unmatched: 7. CDR1 and CDR2 from the germline V gene are MNHEY and SMNVEV (reference sequence). CDR3 loop: CASSLYFGTAYGYTF. The CDR3 DNA sequence: TGTGCCAGCAGTTTATATTTCGGGACAGCTTATGGCTACACCTTC.

The chain recombines TRBV6-4 with TRBJ1-6, with D possibly TRBD1 on 6 matching bases. Trimming removed 6 bases at V and 6 bases at J, with 12 bases between. This CDR3 has 14 amino acids. The V gene's germline CDR1 is MRHNA and CDR2 SNTAGT. CDR3 in amino acids: CASSLTGPNSPLHF. Here the CDR3 DNA reads TGTGCCAGCAGCCTGACAGGTCCTAATTCACCCCTCCACTTT.

The CDR3 region has the DNA TGTGCCAGCAGCGGTCCGGGGACAGGGCAAAACATTCAGTACTTC. It specifies CASSGPGTGQNIQYF. The V and J genes are TRBV9 and TRBJ2-4, with 9 bases fitting TRBD1. The CDR3 is 15 residues long. In germline, CDR1 is SGDLS, CDR2 YYNGEE. V was clipped by 3 bases and J by 5 bases; unmatched bases: 6.

V is TRBV27 and J is TRBJ1-5; D uncertain. The germline V and J ends were trimmed by 6 bases and 4 bases, with 16 bases remaining between them. In germline, CDR1 is MNHEY, CDR2 SMNVEV (reference sequence). The length of the CDR3 is 15 residues. In nucleotides, the CDR3 is TGTGCCAGCAGCCCGAGGTGGGGATTGAATCAGCCCCAGCATTTT. Its translation is CASSPRWGLNQPQHF.

This clone was seen only once. This chain links TRBV11-2 with TRBJ2-7; the D is unclear. Germline V CDR1 and CDR2: SGHAT, FQNNGV. Trimming shortened V by 2 bases and J by 5 bases, and 16 bases separated the two germline ends. CDR3 length equals 15 residues. DNA for the CDR3: TGTGCCAGCAGCTTATCCGGTCGGCGGCAAAACGAGCAGTACTTC. It codes for CASSLSGRRQNEQYF.

The chain couples TRBV14 to TRBJ2-4; D tentatively reads TRBD1 or TRBD2 (5 bases each). V was shortened by 1 base and J by 0 bases, with 10 bases between the two germline ends. This CDR3 is 16 amino acids long. Germline assignment: CDR1 SGHDN and CDR2 FVKESK. The CDR3 is CASSQGWGIAKNIQYF. In DNA, the CDR3 is TGTGCCAGCAGCCAAGGATGGGGGATAGCCAAAAACATTCAGTACTTC.

In DNA, the CDR3 is TGTGCCAGCAGTGTTGTGCAGGTTAGGAAGGATGGCTACACCTTC. This encodes CASSVVQVRKDGYTF. This chain links TRBV2 with TRBJ1-2; no reliable D call. Per the germline V gene, CDR1 is SNHLY and CDR2 is FYNNEI. V lost 4 bases and J lost 6, with 18 bases in between. The CDR3 spans 15 residues. Combining the CDR3 with reference TRBV2 and TRBJ1-2 gives the whole variable domain EPEVTQTPSHQVTQMGQEVILRCVPISNHLYFYWYRQILGQKVEFLVSFYNNEISEKSEIFDDQFSVERPDGSNFTLKIRSTKLEDSAMYFCASSVVQVRKDGYTFGSGTRLTVV.

This chain connects TRBV6-1 to TRBJ2-7; TRBD2 agrees at 7 bases. Trimming at V came to 8 bases and at J to 6 bases, leaving 4 bases not matched to a gene. Germline V gene lookup returns CDR1 MNHNS and CDR2 SASEGT. The CDR3 is 11 residues long. The CDR3 bases are TGTGCCAGCGGCGGGACTATCGAGCAGTACGTC. This codes for CASGGTIEQYV.

This chain links TRBV7-2 with TRBJ1-6, with D possibly being TRBD1 (6 bases). Per germline, CDR1 SGHTA and CDR2 FQGNSA. V was trimmed by 6 bases and J by 3 bases, leaving 24 bases between them. The CDR3 totals 19 residues. The CDR3 region is CASSPRDKASAYYNSPLHF. CDR3 DNA: TGTGCCAGCAGTCCCCGGGACAAAGCTTCTGCGTACTATAATTCACCCCTCCACTTT. Complete variable domain (other parts from reference TRBV7-2 and TRBJ1-6): GAGVSQSPSNKVTEKGKDVELRCDPISGHTALYWYRQSLGQGLEFLIYFQGNSAPDKSGLPSDRFSAERTGGSVSTLTIQRTQQEDSAVYLCASSPRDKASAYYNSPLHFGNGTRLTVT.

The rearrangement links TRBV4-1 to TRBJ1-4; no reliable D call. This CDR3 contains 14 residues. Looked up from germline, CDR1 is MGHRA and CDR2 is YSYEKL. Trimming pared 2 bases from V and 0 bases from J, leaving 4 bases between. DNA for the CDR3: TGCGCCAGCAGCCAATTCCCAACTAATGAAAAACTGTTTTTT. Translation gives CASSQFPTNEKLFF.